These 30 T cell receptor beta chains share one sample of origin, sequenced in a study of blood T cell repertoires in COVID-19. The data were produced by immunoSEQ multiplex PCR, yet TCRdb's version contains in-frame clones alone and is incomplete. The table has approximately 220,000 clones, about 88% seen once. Material for sequencing was peripheral blood. These receptor sequences come from a man aged 50-59 years who had recovered from COVID-19.

V and J are TRBV7-2 and TRBJ2-6; no firm D call. Germline V lookup: CDR1 SGHTA, CDR2 FQGNSA. V dropped 4 bases and J dropped 2 bases, with 6 bases sitting between them. The length of the CDR3 is 14 residues. This CDR3 is CASSSHTGANVLTF. In nucleotides, the CDR3 is TGTGCCAGCAGCTCACACACTGGGGCCAACGTCCTGACTTTC.

The rearrangement uses TRBV4-1 and TRBJ2-3; 9 bases are a match to TRBD1. Germline loops: CDR1 MGHRA, CDR2 YSYEKL. The CDR3 covers 18 residues. Trimming took 0 bases from V and 6 from J; bases not matched to a gene: 13. The CDR3 protein is CASSQDQATGGPFDTQYF. The DNA of the CDR3 is TGCGCCAGCAGCCAAGACCAGGCAACAGGGGGCCCGTTTGATACGCAGTATTTT.

The chain has TRBV5-1 and TRBJ1-4; D is possibly TRBD1 (5 bases). Trimming cost V 4 bases and J 0 bases, with 10 bases left between them. CDR3 length: 15 residues. Germline-derived CDR1 and CDR2 are SGHRS and YFSETQ. The CDR3 region has the DNA TGCGCCAGCAGCCCCTCGGGGGCAACTAATGAAAAACTGTTTTTT. Translation gives CASSPSGATNEKLFF.

The V call is TRBV2, the J call TRBJ2-7; the match to TRBD2 covers 12 bases. The CDR3 runs to 17 residues. The V and J ends lost 6 bases and 1 base, in that order; junction bases with no gene match: 10. CDR1 SNHLY and CDR2 FYNNEI come from the germline V gene. CDR3 sequence reads: CASRTSGRGLESYEQYF. In nucleotides, the CDR3 is TGTGCCAGCAGGACTAGCGGGAGAGGGTTGGAATCCTACGAGCAGTACTTC.

This chain uses TRBV2 with TRBJ1-5; 8 bases are a match to TRBD1. Germline values: CDR1 SNHLY, CDR2 FYNNEI. With V trimmed by 4 bases and J by 3 bases, 8 bases remained unmatched. The CDR3 has 16 residues. This CDR3 reads CASSGQGHVNNQPQHF. For the CDR3, the DNA is TGTGCCAGCAGTGGACAGGGGCATGTTAACAATCAGCCCCAGCATTTT. The entire variable domain, with the rest obtained from reference TRBV2 and TRBJ1-5, is as follows: EPEVTQTPSHQVTQMGQEVILRCVPISNHLYFYWYRQILGQKVEFLVSFYNNEISEKSEIFDDQFSVERPDGSNFTLKIRSTKLEDSAMYFCASSGQGHVNNQPQHFGDGTRLSIL.

This clone was seen a few times. The chain recombines TRBV5-1 with TRBJ2-2; D unresolved. Germline V gene data show CDR1 as SGHRS and CDR2 as YFSETQ. Trimming removed 0 bases at V and 7 bases at J, with 7 bases between. The CDR3 runs 13 residues. The CDR3 nucleotides are TGCGCCAGCAGCTTGGTAGTGTACGGGGAGCTGTTTTTT. The encoded protein is CASSLVVYGELFF.

The CDR3 coding sequence is TGTGCCAGCAGTTCGTACGGGACTAGCGGTTACAATGAGCAGTTCTTC. It codes for CASSSYGTSGYNEQFF. The chain employs TRBV28 and TRBJ2-1; 11 bases line up with TRBD2. CDR1 is MDHEN and CDR2 is SYDVKM in the germline V gene. The CDR3 has 16 residues. Trimming at V came to 4 bases and at J to 4 bases, leaving 6 bases not matched to a gene.

The chain links TRBV9 to TRBJ1-2, with D perhaps TRBD1 (5 bases). Germline assignment: CDR1 SGDLS and CDR2 YYNGEE. CDR3 length equals 14 residues. V was shortened by 2 bases and J by 9 bases, with 17 bases between the two germline ends. In DNA, the CDR3 is TGTGCCAGCAGCGTTTGGGCGGGGGAGCGAAGCTACACCTTC. It translates to CASSVWAGERSYTF.

This chain links TRBV19 with TRBJ2-1; 8 bases agree with TRBD2. The trim removed 9 bases at V and 2 bases at J, leaving 9 bases unmatched. CDR1 and CDR2 (germline): LNHDA, SQIVND (reference sequence). The CDR3 has 15 amino acids. Written as DNA, the CDR3 is TGTGCCAGCAATGAAGCGGGAGCCCCCTACAATGAGCAGTTCTTC. This encodes CASNEAGAPYNEQFF. The entire variable domain, with the rest obtained from reference TRBV19 and TRBJ2-1, is as follows: DGGITQSPKYLFRKEGQNVTLSCEQNLNHDAMYWYRQDPGQGLRLIYYSQIVNDFQKGDIAEGYSVSREKKESFPLTVTSAQKNPTAFYLCASNEAGAPYNEQFFGPGTRLTVL.

This chain uses TRBV6-1 with TRBJ1-2; D perhaps matches TRBD1 (5 bases). Trimming left V 1 base short and J 4 bases short, with 7 bases between. The CDR3 consists of 13 residues. CDR1 is MNHNS and CDR2 is SASEGT in the germline V gene. The CDR3: CASSEGGGYGYTF. The CDR3 coding sequence is TGTGCCAGCAGTGAAGGGGGGGGCTATGGCTACACCTTC.

This clone was seen more than once but under ten times. V is TRBV2 and J is TRBJ2-5, with D unresolved. Per the germline V gene, CDR1 is SNHLY and CDR2 is FYNNEI. The CDR3 has 13 amino acids. The V gene lost 7 bases and the J gene lost 5 bases, with 14 bases spanning the gap. CDR3 sequence: CASTWAGPETQYF. CDR3 nucleotides: TGTGCCAGCACCTGGGCCGGCCCGGAGACCCAGTACTTC.

The chain recombines TRBV19 with TRBJ2-6, with D possibly TRBD2 on 6 matching bases. Trimming cost V 7 bases and J 3 bases, with 19 bases left between them. The germline gives CDR1 LNHDA, CDR2 SQIVND (reference sequence). There are 17 residues in the CDR3. The CDR3 DNA reads as TGTGCCAGTACCCTACCCGGGGGTGGGGATGGGGCCAACGTCCTGACTTTC. Its protein product is CASTLPGGGDGANVLTF.

The chain is built from TRBV20-1 and TRBJ2-7; D uncertain. Germline V gene sequence: CDR1 DFQATT, CDR2 SNEGSKA (reference sequence). The CDR3 has 11 amino acids. V lost 7 bases and J lost 2, with 9 bases in between. In DNA form, the CDR3 reads TGCAGTGGAGTTAGTACCTACGAGCAGTACTTC. Protein sequence: CSGVSTYEQYF.

The rearrangement joins TRBV5-6 to TRBJ2-7; 7 bases are shared with TRBD1. The CDR3 is made up of 14 amino acids. Germline CDR1 reads SGHDT; CDR2 reads YYEEEE. V lost 1 base to trimming and J lost 2 bases; unmatched junction nucleotides: 3. Written as DNA, the CDR3 is TGTGCCAGCAGCTTGTTAGGGGGCCCCTACGAGCAGTACTTC. This encodes CASSLLGGPYEQYF.

The gene calls are TRBV3-1 (or the pseudogene TRBV3-2) and TRBJ2-3; D not certain. V was cut by 1 base and J by 2 bases, with 16 bases left in between. The CDR3 runs 17 residues. The germline CDR1 and CDR2 sequences are LGHDT and YNNKEL (reference sequence). In DNA, the CDR3 is TGTGCCAGCAGCCAAGGGTGGAAGGTGAGGAACACAGATACGCAGTATTTT. It codes for CASSQGWKVRNTDTQYF.

The chain is built from TRBV29-1 and TRBJ2-1, with 9 bases identical to TRBD1. CDR3 length: 14 residues. The junction had 6 bases not matched to a gene; V was cut back by 4 bases and J by 5 bases. Germline assignment: CDR1 SQVTM and CDR2 ANQGSEA. CDR3 in DNA: TGCAGCGTTGCCCTCGGACAGGGGAACAATGAGCAGTTCTTC. This sequence encodes CSVALGQGNNEQFF.

This clone has just a few counts. V gene TRBV10-1 combines with J gene TRBJ2-1; TRBD2 matches 8 bases. The V segment lost 6 bases and the J segment 6 bases; nucleotides outside the gene matches: 4. Germline V gene sequence: CDR1 WNHNN, CDR2 SYGVQD (reference sequence). CDR3 length equals 13 residues. CDR3 sequence: CASRAGGGNEQFF. The CDR3 region has the DNA TGCGCCAGCAGAGCCGGGGGGGGCAATGAGCAGTTCTTC.

The rearrangement joins TRBV19 to TRBJ1-2; 9 positions agree with TRBD1. The CDR3 sequence is 13 residues long. The germline V gene has CDR1 LNHDA and CDR2 SQIVND (reference sequence). V shed 6 bases, J shed 6 bases, and the junction held 5 bases outside the gene matches. The CDR3 nucleotides are TGTGCCAGTAGCGGGACAGGGCGGCATGGCTACACCTTC. As protein: CASSGTGRHGYTF.

The chain joins TRBV5-4 to TRBJ2-1; 9 bases are shared with TRBD1. The CDR3 spans 14 residues. Losses at the gene ends were 4 bases for V and 3 bases for J; bases not matched to a gene: 2. CDR1 and CDR2 (germline): SGHNT, YYREEE (reference sequence). CDR3 DNA sequence: TGTGCCAGCAGCATGGACAGGGGCTACAATGAGCAGTTCTTC. Translated: CASSMDRGYNEQFF.

V usage is TRBV7-9 and J usage is TRBJ1-1; no definite D call. The germline V and J ends were trimmed by 4 bases and 0 bases, with 6 bases remaining between them. The CDR3 length is 13 residues. The germline CDR1 and CDR2 sequences are SEHNR and FQNEAQ (reference sequence). The chain's CDR3 is CASSSVLNTEAFF. The CDR3 nucleotides read TGTGCCAGCAGCTCTGTTCTGAACACTGAAGCTTTCTTT.

The rearrangement joins TRBV15 to TRBJ1-2, with 7 bases lining up with TRBD1. The CDR3 runs 13 residues. Germline CDR1 is LNHNV and CDR2 is YYDKDF (reference sequence). V lost 6 bases, J lost 4 bases, and 5 bases stayed unmatched. Here the CDR3 DNA reads TGTGCCACCAGTCCCGGGACAGTCTATGGCTACACCTTC. Amino acid sequence: CATSPGTVYGYTF. The full variable domain, with the rest looked up from reference TRBV15 and TRBJ1-2, is DAMVIQNPRYQVTQFGKPVTLSCSQTLNHNVMYWYQQKSSQAPKLLFHYYDKDFNNEADTPDNFQSRRPNTSFCFLDIRSPGLGDTAMYLCATSPGTVYGYTFGSGTRLTVV.

V gene TRBV19 combines with J gene TRBJ2-1; the match to TRBD2 covers 7 bases. CDR3 length equals 14 residues. Germline trimming cut 5 bases from V and 4 bases from J; bases unmatched to any gene: 5. CDR1 is LNHDA and CDR2 is SQIVND in the germline V gene (reference sequence). This CDR3 is CASSQRDRYNEQFF. For the CDR3, the DNA is TGTGCCAGTAGTCAGCGGGATAGGTACAATGAGCAGTTCTTC.

The V gene is TRBV4-2, the J gene TRBJ2-7; 8 positions agree with TRBD2. Trimming removed 2 bases from V and 7 bases from J; junction bases left unmatched: 10. The germline V gene encodes CDR1 LGHNA and CDR2 YNFKEQ. CDR3 length: 15 amino acids. The CDR3 DNA follows: TGTGCCAGCAGCCAATCGACTAGCGCCGCCTTGGAGCAGTACTTC. This codes for CASSQSTSAALEQYF.

CDR3 protein: CASSLDAFGGYNEQFF. CDR3 sequence (DNA): TGTGCCAGCAGTTTAGACGCTTTCGGGGGGTACAATGAGCAGTTCTTC. This chain joins TRBV28 and TRBJ2-1; 7 bases align to TRBD2. This CDR3 region has 16 residues. In germline, CDR1 is MDHEN, CDR2 SYDVKM. V trimming: 2 bases; J trimming: 4 bases; junction bases outside the gene matches: 8.

This chain joins TRBV18 and TRBJ2-1; 14 bases are a match to TRBD2. The CDR3 sequence is 17 residues long. Unmatched junction bases numbered 9, after V lost 4 bases and J lost 7 bases. The germline V gene encodes CDR1 KGHSH and CDR2 LQKENI. The DNA for the CDR3 is TGTGCCAGCTCACAGGGGACCGGGACTAGCGGGAGTAATGAGCAGTTCTTC. Residues: CASSQGTGTSGSNEQFF. Using reference TRBV18 and TRBJ2-1 for the parts outside the CDR3, the full variable domain is NAGVMQNPRHLVRRRGQEARLRCSPMKGHSHVYWYRQLPEEGLKFMVYLQKENIIDESGMPKERFSAEFPKEGPSILRIQQVVRGDSAAYFCASSQGTGTSGSNEQFFGPGTRLTVL.

V and J are TRBV7-2 and TRBJ1-2; D is unresolved. The germline CDR1 and CDR2 sequences are SGHTA and FQGNSA. CDR3 length: 14 residues. Trimming cost V 3 bases and J 4 bases, with 12 bases left between them. CDR3 residues: CASSFRRDGYGYTF. CDR3 bases: TGTGCCAGCAGCTTTCGTCGGGATGGCTATGGCTACACCTTC.

The chain carries TRBV28 and TRBJ2-5, with a tentative D call TRBD1 (6 bases). Germline V CDR1 and CDR2: MDHEN, SYDVKM. The CDR3 totals 13 residues. Trimming stripped 4 bases from V and 9 bases from J, with 15 bases between. As DNA, the CDR3 is TGTGCCAGCAGTTCGCAGGGGCCCCCGGCCCAGTACTTC. It specifies CASSSQGPPAQYF.

The chain couples TRBV27 to TRBJ1-4; D is unclear. V lost 6 bases to trimming and J lost 2 bases, with 7 bases between them. The CDR3 is made up of 13 amino acids. Germline CDR1 MNHEY, CDR2 SMNVEV (reference sequence). CDR3 region: CASRRGTNEKLFF. CDR3 in DNA: TGTGCCAGCAGACGCGGGACTAATGAAAAACTGTTTTTT.

The genes are TRBV2 and TRBJ2-7, with TRBD2 matching 8 bases. The J segment lost 7 bases and the V segment lost 1 base, leaving 6 bases of the junction unmatched. The CDR3 loop spans 14 amino acids. Germline loops: CDR1 SNHLY, CDR2 FYNNEI. The CDR3 DNA reads as TGTGCCAGCAGTGAAGGCGGGAGGTTGTGGGAGCAGTACTTC. Amino acid sequence: CASSEGGRLWEQYF.

The chain recombines TRBV6-5 with TRBJ2-7; 7 bases map to TRBD2. The CDR3 is made up of 14 amino acids. From germline, CDR1 is MNHEY and CDR2 SVGAGI. Trimming cost V 6 bases and J 5 bases; bases outside gene matches: 10. CDR3 sequence: CASRIRGGEDEQYF. CDR3 sequence (DNA): TGTGCCAGCAGGATAAGGGGAGGGGAGGACGAGCAGTACTTC.